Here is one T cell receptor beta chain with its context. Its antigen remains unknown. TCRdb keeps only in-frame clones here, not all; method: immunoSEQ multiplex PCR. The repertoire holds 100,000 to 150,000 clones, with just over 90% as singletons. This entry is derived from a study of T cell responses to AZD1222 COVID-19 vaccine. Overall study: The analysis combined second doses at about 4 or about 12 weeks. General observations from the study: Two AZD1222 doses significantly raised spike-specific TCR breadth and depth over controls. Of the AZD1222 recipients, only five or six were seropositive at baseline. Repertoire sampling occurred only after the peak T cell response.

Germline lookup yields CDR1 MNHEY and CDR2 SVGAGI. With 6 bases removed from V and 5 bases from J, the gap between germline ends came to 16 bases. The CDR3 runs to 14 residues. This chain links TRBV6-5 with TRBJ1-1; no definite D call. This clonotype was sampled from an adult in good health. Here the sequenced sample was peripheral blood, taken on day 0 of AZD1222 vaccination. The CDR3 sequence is CASRLRKFGTEAFF. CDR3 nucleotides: TGTGCCAGCAGACTACGGAAATTCGGAACTGAAGCTTTCTTT.